One sample yielded the 18 T cell receptor beta chains listed below, sequenced in a study of cytomegalovirus exposure and HLA in healthy donors (TCRdb year 2017). Libraries came from the immunoSEQ multiplex PCR assay. For the multiplex PCR, a mixture combining 60 forward primers for TCR Vbeta segments and 13 reverse primers for TCR Jbeta segments was used. TCRdb provides this immuneACCESS table in a form limited to in-frame rearrangements. Some clones are lacking; in checked studies, under half of them reflect an unresolved V gene, and why the rest are absent is not known. The sample table shows around 150,000 clones, and 55% to 70% are seen once. 2.8% of the sample is held by the ten biggest clonotypes. The sequenced sample consisted of PBMCs. The receptors were gathered from a woman between 35 and 50 years old in good health and CMV-seropositive.

With regard to this clone: One end of the junction fails to match germline, which may point to a read error. CDR3 sequence (DNA): TGCAGCGTGGGACGTTGGGGGGAGCCCCAGAATTTT. Its protein product is CSVGRWGEPQNF. This chain uses TRBV29-1 with TRBJ1-5, with a possible D match to TRBD1 (5 bases). The germline V gene has CDR1 SQVTM and CDR2 ANQGSEA. The CDR3 contains 12 residues.

The CDR3 loop is CASSLTGGGETQYF. DNA for the CDR3: TGCGCCAGCAGCCTAACAGGGGGGGGAGAGACCCAGTACTTC. The chain couples TRBV5-1 to TRBJ2-5; D possibly corresponds to TRBD1 (8 bases). The V and J ends lost 4 bases and 4 bases respectively, with 14 bases between them. Germline CDR1 reads SGHRS; CDR2 reads YFSETQ. This CDR3 has 14 amino acids.

This clone was detected only once. V and J are TRBV9 and TRBJ1-3, with 9 bases lining up with TRBD1. V was clipped by 3 bases and J by 4 bases; unmatched bases: 8. This CDR3 has 16 residues. Germline CDR1 SGDLS, CDR2 YYNGEE. This CDR3 is CASSDPATGGGNTIYF. For the CDR3, the DNA is TGTGCCAGCAGCGATCCTGCGACAGGGGGAGGAAACACCATATATTTT.

In this sample, this clone turned up a few times. The gene calls are TRBV13 and TRBJ2-7; D may be TRBD2 (5 bases). Germline-derived CDR1 and CDR2 are PRHDT and FYEKMQ (reference sequence). V was clipped by 0 bases and J by 2 bases, with 8 bases between them. This CDR3 spans 14 amino acids. CDR3 sequence: CASSLGRATYEQYF. For the CDR3, the DNA is TGTGCCAGCAGCTTAGGGCGGGCAACCTACGAGCAGTACTTC.

This clone was seen only a few times. V gene TRBV14 combines with J gene TRBJ1-4; 7 bases fit TRBD1. Germline V gives CDR1 SGHDN, CDR2 FVKESK. V lost 1 base to trimming and J lost 8 bases; unmatched junction nucleotides: 4. The CDR3 length is 14 residues. The DNA of the CDR3 is TGTGCCAGCAGCCAAGCAGGGGGAGACGAAAAACTGTTTTTT. This translates into CASSQAGGDEKLFF.

This clone was observed a handful of times. This chain links TRBV7-9 with TRBJ1-4; a weak D match, TRBD1 (5 bases). Germline V gene data show CDR1 as SEHNR and CDR2 as FQNEAQ (reference sequence). There are 14 residues in the CDR3. V was shortened by 5 bases and J by 6 bases, with 13 bases between the two germline ends. CDR3 residues: CASSLIRDYEKLFF. The CDR3 DNA is TGTGCCAGCAGCCTGATTAGGGACTATGAAAAACTGTTTTTT.

V and J are TRBV11-2 and TRBJ1-4; TRBD1 matches 10 bases. The CDR3 is 14 residues long. After removal of 3 bases from V and 7 bases from J, the junction contained 2 bases not matched to a gene. Germline assignment: CDR1 SGHAT and CDR2 FQNNGV. The CDR3 loop is CASSLGQGIEKLFF. The CDR3 coding sequence is TGTGCCAGCAGCTTGGGACAGGGGATTGAAAAACTGTTTTTT.

V and J are TRBV18 and TRBJ1-1; possibly TRBD1 for D (5 bases). Looked up from germline, CDR1 is KGHSH and CDR2 is LQKENI. V was shortened by 2 bases and J by 0 bases, with 10 bases between the two germline ends. This CDR3 region has 15 residues. DNA for the CDR3: TGTGCCAGCTCACCAGGGGCTGGGATGAACACTGAAGCTTTCTTT. Translating it yields CASSPGAGMNTEAFF.

The V call is TRBV4-1, the J call TRBJ1-2, with D possibly being TRBD1 (5 bases). This CDR3 has 17 amino acids. V gave up 2 bases and J gave up 2 bases, with 18 bases separating them. Germline lookup yields CDR1 MGHRA and CDR2 YSYEKL. Written as DNA, the CDR3 is TGCGCCAGCAGCCAACCCCTCAAGGGGCCCCCCAACTATGGCTACACCTTC. Protein sequence: CASSQPLKGPPNYGYTF.

V and J are TRBV6-1 and TRBJ1-6; possibly TRBD1 for D (6 bases). CDR3 size: 15 residues. The V end lost 5 bases, the J end lost 3 bases, and 11 bases lay between the germline ends. Germline CDR1 MNHNS, CDR2 SASEGT. CDR3 coding DNA: TGTGCCAGCAGTACACAGGGAGTCTATAATTCACCCCTCCACTTT. Its protein is CASSTQGVYNSPLHF.

V usage is TRBV27 and J usage is TRBJ1-2; 7 nucleotides align to TRBD1. This CDR3 is built from 12 residues. V shed 6 bases and J 5 bases; nucleotides not matched to a gene: 3. Looked up from germline, CDR1 is MNHEY and CDR2 is SMNVEV (reference sequence). In nucleotides, the CDR3 is TGTGCCAGCAGGACAGGGTATTATGGCTACACCTTC. Translation: CASRTGYYGYTF.

CDR3 sequence reads: CASRAGWEKTDTQYF. CDR3 nucleotides: TGTGCCAGCAGAGCCGGGTGGGAGAAGACAGATACGCAGTATTTT. V gene TRBV25-1 combines with J gene TRBJ2-3, with D possibly matching TRBD2 (5 bases). The CDR3 has 15 residues. V lost 6 bases to trimming and J lost 3 bases, with 16 bases between them. The germline CDR1 and CDR2 sequences are MGHDK and SYGVNS.

The V call is TRBV7-9, the J call TRBJ1-2; no reliable D call. The CDR3 spans 15 residues. Trimming took 6 bases from V and 6 from J, leaving 20 bases between them. CDR1 SEHNR and CDR2 FQNEAQ come from the germline V gene (reference sequence). CDR3 nucleotides: TGTGCCAGCAGTACATCGGGGAGGGTGGGGAATGGCTACACCTTC. Protein sequence: CASSTSGRVGNGYTF.

The rearrangement links TRBV7-9 to TRBJ2-6; D is unclear. CDR3 length: 15 residues. Germline loops: CDR1 SEHNR, CDR2 FQNEAQ (reference sequence). V gave up 4 bases and J gave up 0 bases, with 7 bases separating them. The CDR3 DNA reads TGTGCCAGCAGCTACAGTTTCTCTGGGGCCAACGTCCTGACTTTC. Amino acid sequence: CASSYSFSGANVLTF.

V gene TRBV6-6 combines with J gene TRBJ2-5, with TRBD2 matching over 12 bases. Per the germline V gene, CDR1 is MNHNY and CDR2 is SVGAGI (reference sequence). CDR3 length: 16 residues. V trimming: 2 bases; J trimming: 5 bases; junction bases outside the gene matches: 6. The CDR3 nucleotides read TGTGCCAGCAGTTACACGACTAGCGGGAGTTCTGAGACCCAGTACTTC. Translating gives CASSYTTSGSSETQYF.

The V gene is TRBV6-1, the J gene TRBJ2-7, with D maybe TRBD2 (6 bases). The germline CDR1 and CDR2 sequences are MNHNS and SASEGT. The CDR3 spans 15 residues. Deletions cut 3 bases from V and 3 bases from J, with 15 bases between. CDR3 loop: CASSDAGTPSYEQYF. The CDR3 DNA follows: TGTGCCAGCAGTGATGCTGGGACTCCCAGCTACGAGCAGTACTTC.

The chain employs TRBV6-5 and TRBJ1-2, with TRBD1 matching 8 bases. From germline, CDR1 is MNHEY and CDR2 SVGAGI. The junction had 8 bases not matched to a gene; V was cut back by 3 bases and J by 5 bases. The CDR3 consists of 15 residues. CDR3 nucleotide sequence: TGTGCCAGCAGTTATGGGTACAGGGGGGCTTATGGCTACACCTTC. Amino acids: CASSYGYRGAYGYTF.

This chain joins TRBV6-6 and TRBJ1-1, with a tentative D call TRBD1 (5 bases). V was shortened by 11 bases and J by 2 bases, with 15 bases between the two germline ends. There are 13 residues in the CDR3. CDR1 and CDR2 (germline): MNHNY, SVGAGI (reference sequence). The CDR3 reads CAGITQGNTEAFF. The CDR3 region has the DNA TGTGCCGGCATAACCCAGGGCAACACTGAAGCTTTCTTT.